Below are 30 T cell receptor beta chains sequenced from a single sample in a study of T cell responses to AZD1222 COVID-19 vaccine. Using immunoSEQ multiplex PCR, the repertoire was profiled, and TCRdb retains in-frame clones only, with some absent. The sample includes about 100,000 clones, around nine tenths seen only once; the top ten take roughly 15%. The sequencing here drew on peripheral blood, taken on day 0 of AZD1222 vaccination. These receptor sequences come from an adult in good health.

This rearrangement joins TRBV7-3 to TRBJ2-4; the D is unclear. Germline V gene data show CDR1 as SGHTA and CDR2 as FQGTGA. The germline V and J ends were trimmed by 2 bases and 5 bases, with 10 bases remaining between them. The CDR3 runs to 14 residues. The CDR3 DNA reads TGTGCCAGCAGCTTAGACGGCTACCAAAACATTCAGTACTTC. Translation gives CASSLDGYQNIQYF.

The chain combines TRBV29-1 with TRBJ2-2, with a possible D match to TRBD1 (5 bases). The length of the CDR3 is 17 residues. Per the germline V gene, CDR1 is SQVTM and CDR2 is ANQGSEA. The V end was cut by 5 bases, the J end by 1 base, with 20 bases between. The chain's CDR3 is CSVPRQWSERNTGELFF. The DNA of the CDR3 is TGCAGCGTTCCCAGACAGTGGAGTGAGAGGAACACCGGGGAGCTGTTTTTT.

The J gene is TRBJ1-5, the V gene TRBV4-1; D unclear. Germline-derived CDR1 and CDR2 are MGHRA and YSYEKL. This CDR3 has 14 amino acids. V lost 3 bases to trimming and J lost 0 bases, with 6 bases between them. CDR3 in DNA: TGCGCCAGCAGCCACCCAGGTAGCAATCAGCCCCAGCATTTT. This translates into CASSHPGSNQPQHF.

The genes are TRBV7-2 and TRBJ2-1, with D unresolved. CDR3 length: 13 residues. With 4 bases removed from V and 15 bases from J, the gap between germline ends came to 19 bases. Germline lookup yields CDR1 SGHTA and CDR2 FQGNSA. CDR3 in amino acids: CASSSTPWASGFF. The CDR3 bases are TGTGCCAGCAGCTCCACCCCCTGGGCCTCTGGGTTCTTC.

The V gene is TRBV19, the J gene TRBJ1-5; weak D call: TRBD1 (5 bases). Between the trimmed V and J ends, which lost 8 bases and 0 bases, there was a span of 14 bases. The CDR3 length is 15 residues. CDR1 and CDR2 from the germline V gene are LNHDA and SQIVND (reference sequence). The CDR3 nucleotides are TGTGCCAGTCGGGGGACTGCCCCTAGCAATCAGCCCCAGCATTTT. Protein: CASRGTAPSNQPQHF. The complete variable domain, with remaining parts taken from reference TRBV19 and TRBJ1-5, reads DGGITQSPKYLFRKEGQNVTLSCEQNLNHDAMYWYRQDPGQGLRLIYYSQIVNDFQKGDIAEGYSVSREKKESFPLTVTSAQKNPTAFYLCASRGTAPSNQPQHFGDGTRLSIL.

The J gene is TRBJ2-7, the V gene TRBV11-2; the D gene is possibly TRBD2 (5 bases). The CDR3 length is 12 residues. Germline assignment: CDR1 SGHAT and CDR2 FQNNGV. Trimming stripped 5 bases from V and 7 bases from J, with 12 bases between. CDR3 coding DNA: TGTGCCAGCAGCCTCCGCCCGGGGGAGCAGTACTTC. Protein sequence: CASSLRPGEQYF.

This clone showed up just a few times. The V and J genes are TRBV27 and TRBJ1-4, with D possibly matching TRBD1 (5 bases). Germline V CDR1 and CDR2: MNHEY, SMNVEV (reference sequence). The germline V and J ends were trimmed by 3 bases and 7 bases, with 12 bases remaining between them. The CDR3 consists of 14 residues. DNA of the CDR3: TGTGCCAGCAGTTTGAGTAGGGGCAGTGAAAAACTGTTTTTT. Its protein product is CASSLSRGSEKLFF.

The chain links TRBV7-2 to TRBJ1-2, with 7 bases identical to TRBD1. J gave up 2 bases and V 6 bases, and 9 bases lay outside the gene matches. This CDR3 has 15 amino acids. In germline, CDR1 is SGHTA, CDR2 FQGNSA. The CDR3 nucleotides are TGTGCCAGCAGGCTCCCGACAGGGTTCAACTATGGCTACACCTTC. It yields the protein CASRLPTGFNYGYTF.

This clone showed up just a few times. This rearrangement joins TRBV7-2 to TRBJ2-7, with TRBD2 matching over 12 bases. The CDR3 runs to 16 residues. Germline V gives CDR1 SGHTA, CDR2 FQGNSA. V gave up 6 bases and J gave up 5 bases; unmatched junction bases: 11. CDR3 coding DNA: TGTGCCAGCAGTCCTAGGGCTAGCGGGGGGGCGGACGAGCAGTACTTC. Protein product: CASSPRASGGADEQYF. The entire variable domain, with the rest obtained from reference TRBV7-2 and TRBJ2-7, is as follows: GAGVSQSPSNKVTEKGKDVELRCDPISGHTALYWYRQSLGQGLEFLIYFQGNSAPDKSGLPSDRFSAERTGGSVSTLTIQRTQQEDSAVYLCASSPRASGGADEQYFGPGTRLTVT.

The count of this clone is one. The chain links TRBV2 to TRBJ1-6; 8 bases match TRBD1. With V trimmed by 5 bases and J by 6 bases, 3 bases remained unmatched. From germline, CDR1 is SNHLY and CDR2 FYNNEI. There are 14 residues in the CDR3. The CDR3 region is CASSWDRSNSPLHF. Here the CDR3 DNA reads TGTGCCAGCAGTTGGGACAGGAGTAATTCACCCCTCCACTTT.

V is TRBV5-1 and J is TRBJ1-2, with 12 bases matching TRBD1. CDR3 length: 16 amino acids. Trimming removed 4 bases from V and 8 bases from J; junction bases left unmatched: 12. CDR1 and CDR2 (germline): SGHRS, YFSETQ. CDR3 sequence reads: CASSKAPGTGGAGYTF. CDR3 bases: TGCGCCAGCAGCAAAGCCCCCGGGACAGGGGGCGCAGGCTACACCTTC.

This clone came up once. This chain joins TRBV5-5 and TRBJ1-2; 7 bases match TRBD1. CDR1 and CDR2 (germline): SGHKS, YYEKEE (reference sequence). J lost 5 bases, V lost 6 bases, and 13 bases had no gene match. The CDR3 has 15 residues. The CDR3, as DNA: TGTGCCAGCAATCTCGGAGGGGGCACCCTTTATGGCTACACCTTC. Amino acid sequence: CASNLGGGTLYGYTF.

In DNA form, the CDR3 reads TGTGCCAGCAACCCTAGCGGGAAACTCACAGATACGCAGTATTTT. Translation: CASNPSGKLTDTQYF. The genes are TRBV6-5 and TRBJ2-3, with 9 bases matching TRBD2. V was clipped by 7 bases and J by 2 bases; unmatched bases: 7. Germline values: CDR1 MNHEY, CDR2 SVGAGI. The CDR3 has 15 amino acids.

The CDR3 DNA reads TGCGCCAGCAGCCGGAAGAGCGACGGGAGGAAGGGGAGGAATGAGCAGTTCTTC. Translation gives CASSRKSDGRKGRNEQFF. The chain combines TRBV4-1 with TRBJ2-1; TRBD2 matches 7 bases. The CDR3 has 18 amino acids. J gave up 7 bases and V 4 bases, and 19 bases lay outside the gene matches. Germline V gene data show CDR1 as MGHRA and CDR2 as YSYEKL.

This clone was seen once. CDR3 DNA: TGTGCCAGCAGCCGAACTAGCGGGATAAGCCCCGGGGAGCTGTTTTTT. It translates to CASSRTSGISPGELFF. This chain joins TRBV3-1 (or the pseudogene TRBV3-2) and TRBJ2-2, with TRBD2 matching 10 bases. Germline lookup yields CDR1 LGHDT and CDR2 YNNKEL (reference sequence). Unmatched junction bases numbered 8, after V lost 4 bases and J lost 6 bases. The CDR3 is 16 residues long.

The chain couples TRBV3-1 (or the pseudogene TRBV3-2) to TRBJ2-6; D call uncertain. V lost 4 bases, J lost 4 bases, and 20 bases lay in between. This CDR3 is built from 18 residues. Germline V lookup: CDR1 LGHDT, CDR2 YNNKEL (reference sequence). In DNA, the CDR3 is TGTGCCAGCAGCCCCCGACATCATACAGCGCCCGGGGCCAACGTCCTGACTTTC. Translation: CASSPRHHTAPGANVLTF.

The chain combines TRBV7-2 with TRBJ1-1; D uncertain. This CDR3 is 11 amino acids long. CDR1 and CDR2 from the germline V gene are SGHTA and FQGNSA. V was pared by 5 bases and J by 5 bases, with 6 bases between. The CDR3: CASSLLTEAFF. The DNA for the CDR3 is TGTGCCAGCAGCCTCCTAACTGAAGCTTTCTTT.

The rearrangement links TRBV7-9 to TRBJ1-2; maybe TRBD1 (5 bases). CDR1 SEHNR and CDR2 FQNEAQ come from the germline V gene (reference sequence). The CDR3 covers 14 residues. With 5 bases removed from V and 7 bases from J, the gap between germline ends came to 17 bases. The CDR3 is CASSPGRDPSGYTF. The CDR3 coding sequence is TGTGCCAGCAGCCCCGGACGGGACCCTTCTGGCTACACCTTC.

The chain uses TRBV5-1 and TRBJ2-1; TRBD2 is a possible D gene (5 bases). Trimming removed 0 bases at V and 5 bases at J, with 9 bases between. The CDR3 consists of 14 residues. Germline CDR1 is SGHRS and CDR2 is YFSETQ. CDR3 amino acids: CASSLGPGNNEQFF. CDR3 sequence (DNA): TGCGCCAGCAGCTTGGGTCCGGGGAACAATGAGCAGTTCTTC.

J is TRBJ2-5 and V is TRBV7-9; D is unclear. The V and J ends lost 1 base and 2 bases respectively, with 8 bases between them. Germline CDR1 reads SEHNR; CDR2 reads FQNEAQ (reference sequence). The CDR3 is made up of 14 amino acids. In DNA form, the CDR3 reads TGTGCCAGCAGCTTAGGTTGGGTACAAGAGACCCAGTACTTC. Residues: CASSLGWVQETQYF. Full variable domain (remainder filled in from reference TRBV7-9 and TRBJ2-5): DTGVSQNPRHKITKRGQNVTFRCDPISEHNRLYWYRQTLGQGPEFLTYFQNEAQLEKSRLLSDRFSAERPKGSFSTLEIQRTEQGDSAMYLCASSLGWVQETQYFGPGTRLLVL.

The V call is TRBV7-6, the J call TRBJ2-1; no clear D. This CDR3 is built from 11 residues. Between the trimmed V and J ends, which lost 0 bases and 10 bases, there was a span of 4 bases. From germline, CDR1 is SGHVS and CDR2 FNYEAQ. The CDR3 is CASSLAREQFF. The CDR3 DNA sequence: TGTGCCAGCAGCTTAGCGAGAGAGCAGTTCTTC.

V usage is TRBV4-1 and J usage is TRBJ1-1; no reliable D call. CDR1 MGHRA and CDR2 YSYEKL come from the germline V gene. V was shortened by 4 bases and J by 11 bases, with 17 bases between the two germline ends. This CDR3 spans 13 amino acids. This chain's CDR3 is CASSLGAGLMAFF. The DNA of the CDR3 is TGCGCCAGCAGCCTCGGAGCCGGTCTAATGGCTTTCTTT.

The rearrangement joins TRBV29-1 to TRBJ1-6; D perhaps matches TRBD1 (6 bases). The CDR3 covers 14 residues. Looked up from germline, CDR1 is SQVTM and CDR2 is ANQGSEA. V shed 1 base and J shed 14 bases, with 18 bases lying between them. CDR3 sequence: CSVEVDRLVGALHF. The DNA for the CDR3 is TGCAGCGTTGAAGTCGACAGGCTGGTGGGGGCCCTCCACTTT.

This sequence joins TRBV11-2 and TRBJ2-1, with 12 nucleotides matching TRBD2. This CDR3 region has 15 residues. CDR1 and CDR2 from the germline V gene are SGHAT and FQNNGV. V lost 0 bases and J lost 10; bases outside the gene matches: 4. The CDR3 spells CASSLEASGGAEQFF. DNA for the CDR3: TGTGCCAGCAGCTTAGAGGCTAGCGGGGGGGCGGAGCAGTTCTTC.

The gene calls are TRBV29-1 and TRBJ1-1, with 7 positions matching TRBD1. The CDR3 runs 11 residues. Germline CDR1 and CDR2: SQVTM and ANQGSEA. V dropped 5 bases and J dropped 10; count of bases not matched to a gene: 7. CDR3 amino acids: CSVLLRGRAFF. CDR3 sequence (DNA): TGCAGCGTTTTATTAAGGGGGCGAGCTTTCTTT.

The gene calls are TRBV15 and TRBJ2-4, with 14 bases fitting TRBD2. Trimming took 4 bases from V and 1 from J; bases not matched to a gene: 12. Germline V gene lookup returns CDR1 LNHNV and CDR2 YYDKDF (reference sequence). The CDR3 sequence is 20 residues long. The DNA of the CDR3 is TGTGCCACCAGCATGGGGACTAGCGGGAGTATGAATGTGGCCAAAAACATTCAGTACTTC. Translating it yields CATSMGTSGSMNVAKNIQYF.

The chain links TRBV11-2 to TRBJ2-1; no definite D call. V shed 4 bases and J shed 10 bases, with 14 bases lying between them. Germline CDR1 is SGHAT and CDR2 is FQNNGV. The CDR3 consists of 13 residues. The CDR3 DNA is TGTGCCAGCAGCTCCCTTGGGGTTGAGGAGCAGTTCTTC. Translated, it gives CASSSLGVEEQFF. Full variable domain (outside the CDR3, taken from reference TRBV11-2 and TRBJ2-1): EAGVAQSPRYKIIEKRQSVAFWCNPISGHATLYWYQQILGQGPKLLIQFQNNGVVDDSQLPKDRFSAERLKGVDSTLKIQPAKLEDSAVYLCASSSLGVEEQFFGPGTRLTVL.

This chain uses TRBV5-1 with TRBJ2-2; the match to TRBD1 covers 7 bases. The CDR3 sequence is 16 residues long. The junction had 7 bases not matched to a gene; V was cut back by 3 bases and J by 2 bases. Looked up from germline, CDR1 is SGHRS and CDR2 is YFSETQ. The CDR3 region is CASSSTGTVNTGELFF. The CDR3 nucleotides are TGCGCCAGCAGCTCTACAGGGACAGTCAACACCGGGGAGCTGTTTTTT.

This clone was seen once. V usage is TRBV7-3 and J usage is TRBJ1-2; 10 bases map to TRBD1. V shed 4 bases, J shed 4 bases, and the junction held 3 bases outside the gene matches. The CDR3 length is 14 residues. Germline V CDR1 and CDR2: SGHTA, FQGTGA. The CDR3 DNA reads as TGTGCCAGCAGCTGGGGACAGGGGCTCTATGGCTACACCTTC. It codes for CASSWGQGLYGYTF.

This clone was recorded once. The chain combines TRBV6-5 with TRBJ2-4; 8 nucleotides match TRBD2. The CDR3 loop spans 15 amino acids. The germline CDR1 and CDR2 sequences are MNHEY and SVGAGI. V shed 5 bases, J shed 3 bases, and the junction held 6 bases outside the gene matches. CDR3 bases: TGTGCCAGCAGTCCCGGGGGGGCTGACAAAAACATTCAGTACTTC. Encoded protein: CASSPGGADKNIQYF.